Sequencing of this TCR beta chain was carried out in a study of T cells in Graves' hyperthyroidism and ophthalmopathy. Findings and limits, study-wide: Most thyroid clonotypes expanded above 0.001 appeared in blood too.

This clonotype has more than one count but fewer than ten. Its antigen is not identified. It was RNA transcripts that yielded the amplified TCR beta CDR3 regions. A set of HTBI primers served as the primers for a first-round RT-PCR of the TCR CDR3. TCRdb reprocessed the multiplex PCR reads with MiXCR, giving one entry per CDR3 protein. Of 500,000 or so distinct CDR3 sequences listed, around 16% are singletons. Used for diagnoses were clinical symptoms, serum thyroxine and TRAb, thyroid ultrasound and orbital computed tomography. The sample taken for sequencing was blood. The TCR sequence derives from a woman in her thirties with Graves' ophthalmopathy.

CDR3 protein: CASRAVSGNTIYF. CDR3 bases: TGTGCCAGCAGAGCAGTCTCTGGAAACACCATATATTTT. The rearrangement joins TRBV2 to TRBJ1-3; D uncertain. Trimming left V 6 bases short and J 0 bases short, with 6 bases between. CDR1 and CDR2 from the germline V gene are SNHLY and FYNNEI. The CDR3 runs to 13 residues.